Below are 28 T cell receptor beta chains sequenced from a single sample in a study of blood T cell repertoires in COVID-19 (dated by TCRdb to between 2020 and 2021). The library was built by means of the immunoSEQ multiplex PCR assay. TCRdb limited this immuneACCESS table to in-frame rearrangements with V and J called. A share of clones is missing; checked studies link under half to unresolved V genes, and the rest is unexplained. This sample comprises about 200,000 clones, about four fifths of them detected only once. 7.8% of the sample is in the top ten clones. Sequencing was carried out using peripheral blood. These receptors were taken from a woman of 80 years or more with COVID-19, enrolled during active disease.

This sequence joins TRBV7-9 and TRBJ2-1; 9 positions agree with TRBD2. Unmatched junction bases numbered 4, after V lost 5 bases and J lost 5 bases. The CDR3 is 14 amino acids. Germline CDR1 and CDR2: SEHNR and FQNEAQ (reference sequence). The CDR3, as DNA: TGTGCCAGCAGCCCGGGACTAGCTAACAATGAGCAGTTCTTC. Residues: CASSPGLANNEQFF.

The V call is TRBV3-1 (or the pseudogene TRBV3-2), the J call TRBJ2-5; weak D call: TRBD2 (6 bases). Germline-derived CDR1 and CDR2 are LGHDT and YNNKEL (reference sequence). The ends were cut back, 4 bases at V and 4 bases at J, with 13 bases in the middle. CDR3 length equals 14 residues. The chain's CDR3 is CASSLLVGGETQYF. DNA of the CDR3: TGTGCCAGCAGCCTACTAGTGGGGGGAGAGACCCAGTACTTC.

Concerning this clone: Compared with germline, one end of the junction differs, possibly owing to a read error. The V call is TRBV19, the J call TRBJ1-6; TRBD1 is a possible D gene (6 bases). CDR3 length: 15 amino acids. Germline V gives CDR1 LNHDA, CDR2 SQIVND (reference sequence). The CDR3 is CASSPGTSWNSPLHF. Written as DNA, the CDR3 is TGTGCCAGTAGCCCCGGGACATCGTGGAATTCGCCCCTCCACTTT. The whole variable domain, filled in from reference TRBV19 and TRBJ1-6, reads DGGITQSPKYLFRKEGQNVTLSCEQNLNHDAMYWYRQDPGQGLRLIYYSQIVNDFQKGDIAEGYSVSREKKESFPLTVTSAQKNPTAFYLCASSPGTSWNSPLHFGNGTRLTVT.

The chain recombines TRBV5-5 with TRBJ2-3; 10 bases fit TRBD2. The CDR3 has 16 amino acids. Germline-derived CDR1 and CDR2 are SGHKS and YYEKEE (reference sequence). J gave up 7 bases and V 0 bases, and 8 bases lay outside the gene matches. The CDR3 DNA reads as TGTGCCAGCAGCTTGGGGCCGACTAGCGGGCAAAATACGCAGTATTTT. This codes for CASSLGPTSGQNTQYF.

J is TRBJ1-6 and V is TRBV7-9, with 7 nucleotides matching TRBD1. V lost 4 bases and J lost 0; bases outside the gene matches: 3. The germline CDR1 and CDR2 sequences are SEHNR and FQNEAQ (reference sequence). The length of the CDR3 is 16 residues. The CDR3 DNA reads TGTGCCAGCAGCTACCGACAGGGCTCCTATAATTCACCCCTCCACTTT. It yields the protein CASSYRQGSYNSPLHF.

The rearrangement joins TRBV7-7 to TRBJ2-2; a weak D match, TRBD2 (6 bases). CDR1 and CDR2 (germline): SSHAT, FNYEAQ (reference sequence). There are 17 residues in the CDR3. In DNA, the CDR3 is TGTGCTAGCGGCCAGAGGGCGGGCCGGACGAACACCGGGGAGCTGTTTTTT. This encodes CASGQRAGRTNTGELFF.

V gene TRBV28 combines with J gene TRBJ1-1; maybe TRBD1 (6 bases). Trimming shortened V by 7 bases and J by 5 bases, and 20 bases separated the two germline ends. The CDR3 contains 15 residues. The germline CDR1 and CDR2 sequences are MDHEN and SYDVKM. The chain's CDR3 is CASKNGAAGATEAFF. The DNA of the CDR3 is TGTGCCAGCAAAAACGGGGCGGCGGGGGCGACTGAAGCTTTCTTT.

This chain joins TRBV29-1 and TRBJ1-1; D gene ambiguous. The CDR3 totals 11 residues. Trimming stripped 7 bases from V and 1 base from J, with 7 bases between. Germline loops: CDR1 SQVTM, CDR2 ANQGSEA. The CDR3 coding sequence is TGCAGCGGTCTCTCGAACACTGAAGCTTTCTTT. Translated: CSGLSNTEAFF.

CDR3 coding DNA: TGTGCCAGCAGTTCGCAGGGGGATCAGCATTTT. Its protein product is CASSSQGDQHF. The chain couples TRBV6-6 to TRBJ1-5, with 7 nucleotides matching TRBD1. This CDR3 contains 11 residues. Germline trimming cut 4 bases from V and 13 bases from J; bases unmatched to any gene: 4. CDR1 and CDR2 from the germline V gene are MNHNY and SVGAGI (reference sequence).

A note on this clone: At one end the junction does not follow the germline gene, possibly because of a read error. The chain carries TRBV7-2 and TRBJ2-1, with 11 bases identical to TRBD2. The CDR3 consists of 15 residues. Germline V CDR1 and CDR2: SGHTA, FQGNSA. The CDR3 region is CASSIAGGPYNEQFF. Written as DNA, the CDR3 is TGTGCCAGCAGCATAGCGGGAGGGCCCTACAATGAGCAGTTCTTC.

DNA of the CDR3: TGCGCCAGCAGCGGGACTAGCGGGAGTAGCTATGAGCAGTTCTTC. This sequence encodes CASSGTSGSSYEQFF. This chain joins TRBV5-1 and TRBJ2-1; TRBD2 matches 14 bases. Germline V CDR1 and CDR2: SGHRS, YFSETQ. There are 15 residues in the CDR3. The V gene end was trimmed by 4 bases and the J gene end by 8 bases; junction bases not matched to a gene: 5. The variable domain in full, with the rest retrieved from reference TRBV5-1 and TRBJ2-1, is KAGVTQTPRYLIKTRGQQVTLSCSPISGHRSVSWYQQTPGQGLQFLFEYFSETQRNKGNFPGRFSGRQFSNSRSEMNVSTLELGDSALYLCASSGTSGSSYEQFFGPGTRLTVL.

This sequence joins TRBV7-2 and TRBJ1-1, with TRBD1 matching over 7 bases. Trimming took 7 bases from V and 2 from J; bases not matched to a gene: 13. CDR1 is SGHTA and CDR2 is FQGNSA in the germline V gene. The CDR3 length is 16 residues. For the CDR3, the DNA is TGTGCCAGCACCTTGCTGACAGGGTCCCCTAACACTGAAGCTTTCTTT. Translated, it gives CASTLLTGSPNTEAFF.

The chain couples TRBV5-1 to TRBJ2-7; D remains unclear. Trimming shortened V by 0 bases and J by 6 bases, and 13 bases separated the two germline ends. Germline V gene lookup returns CDR1 SGHRS and CDR2 YFSETQ. The CDR3 is 14 residues long. The CDR3 region is CASSLGDTNVEQYF. DNA for the CDR3: TGCGCCAGCAGCTTGGGTGATACTAATGTCGAGCAGTACTTC.

The chain couples TRBV7-6 to TRBJ2-3; D is ambiguous. The CDR3 has 11 residues. V was pared by 6 bases and J by 5 bases, with 6 bases between. Germline CDR1 reads SGHVS; CDR2 reads FNYEAQ. As DNA, the CDR3 is TGTGCCAGCAGTTGGAGAGATACGCAGTATTTT. Its translation is CASSWRDTQYF. Full variable domain (remainder filled in from reference TRBV7-6 and TRBJ2-3): GAGVSQSPRYKVTKRGQDVALRCDPISGHVSLYWYRQALGQGPEFLTYFNYEAQQDKSGLPNDRFSAERPEGSISTLTIQRTEQRDSAMYRCASSWRDTQYFGPGTRLTVL.

This clone was counted between two and nine times. The rearrangement uses TRBV5-1 and TRBJ2-1, with 13 bases fitting TRBD2. Germline CDR1 is SGHRS and CDR2 is YFSETQ. The V and J ends lost 6 bases and 0 bases, in that order; junction bases with no gene match: 9. The CDR3 has 18 residues. CDR3 region: CASKGGGLAGSSYNEQFF. CDR3 DNA: TGCGCCAGCAAGGGAGGGGGACTAGCGGGAAGCTCCTACAATGAGCAGTTCTTC.

This clone was observed a single time. The chain couples TRBV5-1 to TRBJ2-5; TRBD1 matches 10 bases. Germline V gene sequence: CDR1 SGHRS, CDR2 YFSETQ. V lost 1 base, J lost 3 bases, and 3 bases stayed unmatched. This CDR3 region has 15 residues. The CDR3 here is CASSLLGTGEETQYF. The CDR3 DNA reads TGCGCCAGCAGCTTGCTCGGGACAGGGGAAGAGACCCAGTACTTC.

The genes are TRBV10-2 and TRBJ1-5; 9 bases match TRBD1. The ends lost 4 bases at V and 5 bases at J; junction bases unmatched: 9. Germline assignment: CDR1 WSHSY and CDR2 SAAADI. The CDR3 extends over 16 amino acids. CDR3 amino acids: CASSALSGTGYQPQHF. CDR3 sequence (DNA): TGCGCCAGCAGTGCGCTCTCCGGGACAGGGTATCAGCCCCAGCATTTT.

This chain joins TRBV7-9 and TRBJ1-2; D uncertain. V lost 0 bases to trimming and J lost 4 bases, with 12 bases between them. The CDR3 runs 15 residues. Germline CDR1 and CDR2: SEHNR and FQNEAQ (reference sequence). The CDR3 loop reads CASSLALSSVYGYTF. CDR3 DNA sequence: TGTGCCAGCAGCTTAGCGCTGTCTTCGGTCTATGGCTACACCTTC.

The chain recombines TRBV10-3 with TRBJ1-3; D ambiguous. V gave up 0 bases and J gave up 1 base, with 10 bases separating them. This CDR3 has 16 amino acids. Germline V gene sequence: CDR1 ENHRY, CDR2 SYGVKD. CDR3 sequence: CAISESPTRSGNTIYF. The CDR3 coding sequence is TGTGCCATCAGTGAGTCTCCTACCAGGTCTGGAAACACCATATATTTT.

V is TRBV10-3 and J is TRBJ2-3; 7 bases are shared with TRBD1. V dropped 2 bases and J dropped 1; count of bases not matched to a gene: 3. This CDR3 has 15 amino acids. CDR1 and CDR2 from the germline V gene are ENHRY and SYGVKD. DNA of the CDR3: TGTGCCATCAGTGAGGGAACAGGGGGCACAGATACGCAGTATTTT. This gives the protein CAISEGTGGTDTQYF.

The CDR3 here is CASSEEEFGGRANGYTF. The CDR3 coding sequence is TGTGCCAGCAGTGAAGAGGAGTTTGGGGGCCGGGCGAATGGCTACACCTTC. The genes are TRBV6-1 and TRBJ1-2; D is perhaps TRBD1 (6 bases). Germline V lookup: CDR1 MNHNS, CDR2 SASEGT. The length of the CDR3 is 17 residues. V gave up 1 base and J gave up 6 bases, with 21 bases separating them.

J is TRBJ1-1 and V is TRBV10-3; 7 bases agree with TRBD1. The CDR3 runs 15 residues. The germline V gene encodes CDR1 ENHRY and CDR2 SYGVKD. V lost 1 base to trimming and J lost 1 base; unmatched junction nucleotides: 3. This chain's CDR3 is CAISELQGSNTEAFF. CDR3 DNA sequence: TGTGCCATCAGTGAGTTACAGGGGTCGAACACTGAAGCTTTCTTT.

J is TRBJ1-3 and V is TRBV6-5; D is uncertain. The germline V gene encodes CDR1 MNHEY and CDR2 SVGAGI. Between the trimmed V and J ends, which lost 5 bases and 3 bases, there was a span of 14 bases. The CDR3 spans 15 residues. CDR3 coding DNA: TGTGCCAGCAGTCCTCCCCCGGGTCTTGGAAACACCATATATTTT. Protein: CASSPPPGLGNTIYF.

This chain links TRBV3-1 (or the pseudogene TRBV3-2) with TRBJ1-4, with 7 bases aligning to TRBD1. The length of the CDR3 is 16 residues. After removal of 1 base from V and 7 bases from J, the junction contained 9 bases not matched to a gene. Germline loops: CDR1 LGHDT, CDR2 YNNKEL (reference sequence). CDR3 sequence: CASSQGTGVVAEKLFF. CDR3 DNA sequence: TGTGCCAGCAGCCAAGGTACAGGGGTAGTCGCTGAAAAACTGTTTTTT.

This clone appeared once. The chain uses TRBV19 and TRBJ2-1; TRBD1 matches at 11 bases. J lost 6 bases, V lost 4 bases, and 5 bases had no gene match. Germline V gene data show CDR1 as LNHDA and CDR2 as SQIVND (reference sequence). The CDR3 consists of 15 residues. The CDR3 here is CASSSGTGGTNEQFF. Written as DNA, the CDR3 is TGTGCCAGTAGTAGCGGGACAGGGGGAACCAATGAGCAGTTCTTC.

The rearrangement joins TRBV29-1 to TRBJ1-4, with TRBD1 as a possible D gene (5 bases). Germline V lookup: CDR1 SQVTM, CDR2 ANQGSEA. V lost 4 bases, J lost 7 bases, and 13 bases lay in between. The CDR3 loop spans 13 amino acids. The CDR3 nucleotides read TGCAGCGTTGTCAGGGCCGGGAGTGAAAAACTGTTTTTT. This translates into CSVVRAGSEKLFF.

This clone has just a few counts. This rearrangement joins TRBV5-4 to TRBJ2-7; possibly TRBD2 for D (7 bases). The CDR3 is 15 residues long. In germline, CDR1 is SGHNT, CDR2 YYREEE (reference sequence). Trimming left V 4 bases short and J 0 bases short, with 14 bases between. In nucleotides, the CDR3 is TGTGCCAGCAGCAGGGGGGGGACGAGCTCCTACGAGCAGTACTTC. Translation gives CASSRGGTSSYEQYF.

The rearrangement uses TRBV7-2 and TRBJ1-2; 7 nucleotides align to TRBD1. Trimming cost V 6 bases and J 4 bases; bases outside gene matches: 8. This CDR3 is 14 amino acids long. Germline V gene lookup returns CDR1 SGHTA and CDR2 FQGNSA. Here the CDR3 reads CASREGQATYGYTF. Written as DNA, the CDR3 is TGTGCCAGCAGGGAAGGACAGGCCACCTATGGCTACACCTTC.